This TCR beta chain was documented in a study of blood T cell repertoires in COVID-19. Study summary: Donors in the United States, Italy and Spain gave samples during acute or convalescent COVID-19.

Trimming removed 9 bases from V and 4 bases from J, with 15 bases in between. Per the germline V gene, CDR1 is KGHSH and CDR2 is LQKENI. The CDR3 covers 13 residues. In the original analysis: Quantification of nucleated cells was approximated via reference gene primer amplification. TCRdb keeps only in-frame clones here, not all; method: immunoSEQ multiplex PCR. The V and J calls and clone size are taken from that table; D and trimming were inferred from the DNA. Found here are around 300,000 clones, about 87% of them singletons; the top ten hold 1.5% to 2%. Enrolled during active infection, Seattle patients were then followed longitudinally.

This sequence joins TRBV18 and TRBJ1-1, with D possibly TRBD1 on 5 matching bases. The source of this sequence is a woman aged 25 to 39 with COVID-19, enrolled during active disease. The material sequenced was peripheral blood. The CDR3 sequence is CASASYGGTEAFF. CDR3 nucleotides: TGTGCCAGTGCCTCATACGGGGGCACTGAAGCTTTCTTT.